The clone carrying this TCR beta chain has a count of ten or more. These data belong to a study of T cells in Graves' hyperthyroidism and ophthalmopathy. Amplification of TCR beta CDR3 regions was performed using RNA transcripts as template. TCR CDR3 underwent first-round RT-PCR with the HTBI primer set. Via MiXCR, TCRdb re-called the multiplex PCR reads, giving one row per CDR3 protein. This sample has 100,000 to 140,000 distinct CDR3 sequences, with approximately 15% found just once. This CDR3 has 16 residues. CDR1 and CDR2 (germline): MGHRA, YSYEKL. Trimming removed 1 base from V and 4 bases from J, with 17 bases in between.

The clonotype was recovered from a woman in her forties or fifties with Graves' hyperthyroidism. Specimen: blood. The rearrangement uses TRBV4-1 and TRBJ2-7; D might be TRBD2 (5 bases). CDR3 bases: TGCGCCAGCAGCCAAGGGCGGGCGAGGGCCAAATACGAGCAGTACGTC. Its protein product is CASSQGRARAKYEQYV.